This T cell receptor (beta chain) stems from a study of Ad26.COV2.S vaccination and SARS-CoV-2 variants. Regarding the study as a whole: Responses of spike-specific T cells (both CD8+ and CD4+) reportedly showed substantial breadth after vaccination. Spike-specific TCR breadth ran higher among vaccine recipients than placebo recipients.

The length of the CDR3 is 11 residues. Trimming pared 1 base from V and 4 bases from J, leaving 2 bases between. Germline CDR1 ENHRY, CDR2 SYGVKD. Sequencing was performed with immunoSEQ multiplex PCR; in TCRdb, only in-frame clones are kept and a portion is missing. In the table there are roughly 380,000 clones, 85% of which are singletons. In its sample, this clone was seen a few times. The antigen remains undetermined. The sample contains more than one DNA sequence encoding this CDR3. The treatment is: around 19 received Ad26.COV2.S at low or high dose, single or two shots; roughly five received placebo; per-sample allocation not given. The study sampled participants on day 63 after the first vaccine or placebo injection. SARS-CoV-2 spike from the Wuhan strain was encoded by the vaccine, an Ad26 vector.

Sequencing used peripheral blood, obtained in a trial of Ad26.COV2.S vaccine versus placebo. This sequence was found in a person aged 18-60 years who received the Ad26.COV2.S COVID-19 vaccine or a placebo. This rearrangement joins TRBV10-3 to TRBJ2-7, with D uncertain. Here the CDR3 DNA reads TGTGCCATCAGTGAGTTGTACGAGCAGTACTTC. Amino acid sequence: CAISELYEQYF.